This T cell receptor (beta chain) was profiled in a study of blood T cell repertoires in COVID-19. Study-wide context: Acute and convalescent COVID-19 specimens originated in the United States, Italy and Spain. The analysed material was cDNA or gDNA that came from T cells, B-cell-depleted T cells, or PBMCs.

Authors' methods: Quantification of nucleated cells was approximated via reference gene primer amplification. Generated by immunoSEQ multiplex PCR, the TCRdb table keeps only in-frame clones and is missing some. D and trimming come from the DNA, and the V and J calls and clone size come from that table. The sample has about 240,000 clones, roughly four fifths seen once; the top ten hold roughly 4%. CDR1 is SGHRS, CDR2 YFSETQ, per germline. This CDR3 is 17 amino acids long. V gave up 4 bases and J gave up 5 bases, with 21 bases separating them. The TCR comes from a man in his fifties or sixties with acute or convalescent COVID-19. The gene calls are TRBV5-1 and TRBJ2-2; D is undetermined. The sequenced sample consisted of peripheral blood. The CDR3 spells CASSPFPSYPGTGELFF. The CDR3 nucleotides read TGCGCCAGCAGCCCTTTCCCAAGCTATCCCGGGACCGGGGAGCTGTTTTTT.